The clone carrying this T cell receptor (beta chain) was seen only a few times. Germline V gene data show CDR1 as LNHNV and CDR2 as YYDKDF (reference sequence). V was clipped by 4 bases and J by 3 bases, with 12 bases between them. This CDR3 contains 15 residues. Using its own MiXCR run on the RACE reads, TCRdb lists one record per CDR3 protein. The sample has around 330,000 distinct CDR3 sequences, roughly 6% seen once. Sample time point: pre-sensitization, week 0. The sample's treatment: therapeutic diphenylcyclopropenone sensitization with weekly scalp DPC. The entry originates in a study of human T cells and chemical hapten exposure. Study summary: Per-sample TCR yield variability stemmed mainly from small pooled library volume differences.

Sequencing used whole blood, obtained in connection with sensitization to the hapten diphenylcyclopropenone (DPC). The receptor's source is a young woman with alopecia areata. Some clones in this sample may be carry-over from other donors' samples. The chain has TRBV15 and TRBJ2-2, with D uncertain. In DNA, the CDR3 is TGTGCCACCAGCAACCAGGCCCCCGACACCGGGGAGCTGTTTTTT. It is translated as CATSNQAPDTGELFF.